This T cell receptor beta chain was captured in a study of CD8 T cells in ankylosing spondylitis. Study-level results: Relatively scarce in peripheral blood, disease-linked clones were CD8+. In reactive arthritis synovial fluid and blood, some motif variants had been reported before. Significantly higher representation of disease-linked clones was reported for matched ankylosing spondylitis synovial fluid.

Germline V gives CDR1 GTSNPN, CDR2 SVGIG (reference sequence). The CDR3 covers 13 residues. V lost 0 bases to trimming and J lost 3 bases, with 8 bases between them. This clonotype was seen repeatedly, ten times or more. Its antigen remains unidentified. Quantitative 5'-RACE with molecular barcodes was used to make the TCR beta libraries. Via MiXCR, TCRdb re-called the 5' RACE reads, giving one row per CDR3 protein. The sample shows roughly 250,000 distinct CDR3 sequences, about 11% of them seen only once. This chain links TRBV30 with TRBJ1-1; the D gene is possibly TRBD1 (5 bases). This sequence was found in a male donor with ankylosing spondylitis or in good health (not recorded which). The specimen was blood, either unsorted or a sorted T cell fraction (not recorded which). This CDR3 reads CAWSVRGDTEAFF. The CDR3 DNA follows: TGTGCCTGGAGTGTACGGGGGGACACTGAAGCTTTCTTT.